This T cell receptor beta chain was profiled in a study of OX40 agonist ivuxolimab in advanced cancers. For the study at large: Three patients, one with hepatocellular carcinoma and two with cutaneous melanoma, achieved partial responses.

Repertoires were generated with immunoSEQ multiplex PCR, while TCRdb's copy carries only in-frame clones and drops some. The sample contains tens of thousands of clones, around 81% of which appear only once. The sample holds a few counts of this clone. Antigen unknown. The CDR3 spans 13 residues. V lost 7 bases to trimming and J lost 7 bases; unmatched junction nucleotides: 9. CDR1 and CDR2 from the germline V gene are SQVTM and ANQGSEA. Findings and caveats of the study: At 0.1 to 3.0 mg/kg and by week 6, CD4+ and CD8+ T cells in the blood had expanded clonally. More expanded clones were found, on average, in CD8+ than in CD4+ T cells. Among the lowest peripheral clonal expansion occurred in 0.1-3.0 mg/kg partial responders.

V usage is TRBV29-1 and J usage is TRBJ1-4, with 7 bases aligning to TRBD1. The specimen was CD4+ or CD8+ T cells sorted from blood, collected in a trial of the OX40 agonist ivuxolimab. This TCR was sampled from an adult with an advanced solid tumor such as melanoma, head and neck, liver or kidney cancer. In nucleotides, the CDR3 is TGCAGCGCCACGACAGGGATCGGTGAAAAACTGTTTTTT. It is translated as CSATTGIGEKLFF.